Following are 10 T cell receptor beta chains from one sample sequenced in a study of T cells expressing NK-cell markers. Using the 5' RACE reads, TCRdb records one entry per CDR3 protein without DNA. The sample has 350,000 to 500,000 distinct CDR3 sequences, and its top ten clones hold 7.3%. The sequencing input was blood T cells: a sorted CD56 or NKG2C T cell subset, CD4+ or CD8+ T cells, or bulk PBMC T cells (not recorded which). The receptors originated from a woman aged 18-69 years in good health.

This chain connects TRBV10-3 to TRBJ1-5; the TRBD1 assignment by TCRdb is unverifiable without DNA. The CDR3 sequence is 18 residues long. The germline V gene has CDR1 ENHRY and CDR2 SYGVKD. CDR3 in amino acids: CAISESIRGQGAGQPQHF.

This chain uses TRBV30 with TRBJ1-6; no DNA is available, so the TRBD1 call from TCRdb remains unchecked. CDR3 length: 13 amino acids. CDR1 and CDR2 (germline): GTSNPN, SVGIG (reference sequence). The CDR3 is CAWNLQGPFTLHF. The full variable domain, completed using reference TRBV30 and TRBJ1-6, is SQTIHQWPATLVQPVGSPLSLECTVEGTSNPNLYWYRQAAGRGLQLLFYSVGIGQISSEVPQNLSASRPQDRQFILSSKKLLLSDSGFYLCAWNLQGPFTLHFGNGTRLTVT.

CDR3 in amino acids: CATSDRSGWTNEQFF. This rearrangement joins TRBV24-1 to TRBJ2-1; TCRdb selects TRBD2, and the lack of DNA leaves this call unchecked. The CDR3 runs to 15 residues. Germline V gives CDR1 KGHDR, CDR2 SFDVKD.

V usage is TRBV6-1 and J usage is TRBJ2-5; TCRdb picks TRBD1, but there is no DNA to check that call. Per germline, CDR1 MNHNS and CDR2 SASEGT. The CDR3 spans 16 residues. The CDR3 region is CASSRSGDRGKETQYF.

J is TRBJ1-1 and V is TRBV20-1; TCRdb names TRBD1, which stays unverified in the absence of DNA. This CDR3 contains 11 residues. Germline CDR1 DFQATT, CDR2 SNEGSKA (reference sequence). The CDR3 is CSATTGTEAFF.

The rearrangement uses TRBV7-2 and TRBJ1-2. The germline CDR1 and CDR2 sequences are SGHTA and FQGNSA. CDR3 length: 13 residues. The CDR3 loop is CASSLLPVANYYF.

The chain recombines TRBV20-1 with TRBJ2-1; TCRdb names TRBD1, which stays unverified in the absence of DNA. Per the germline V gene, CDR1 is DFQATT and CDR2 is SNEGSKA (reference sequence). The CDR3 sequence is 13 residues long. CDR3 amino acids: CSARAPDYNEQFF.

The rearrangement joins TRBV7-9 to TRBJ2-2; TCRdb calls TRBD1, which cannot be checked without DNA. Looked up from germline, CDR1 is SEHNR and CDR2 is FQNEAQ (reference sequence). The CDR3 spans 13 residues. CDR3 amino acids: CASRQQDTGELFF.

The J gene is TRBJ2-2, the V gene TRBV20-1; TCRdb gives TRBD2 as the D gene, but with no DNA this cannot be confirmed. The CDR3 runs to 15 residues. The V gene's germline CDR1 is DFQATT and CDR2 SNEGSKA (reference sequence). The CDR3 protein is CSATAGGPTAGELFF.

The chain is built from TRBV18 and TRBJ2-7. The CDR3 length is 12 residues. Germline assignment: CDR1 KGHSH and CDR2 LQKENI. CDR3 amino acids: CASSPQVGEQYF. The variable domain in full, completed from reference TRBV18 and TRBJ2-7, reads NAGVMQNPRHLVRRRGQEARLRCSPMKGHSHVYWYRQLPEEGLKFMVYLQKENIIDESGMPKERFSAEFPKEGPSILRIQQVVRGDSAAYFCASSPQVGEQYFGPGTRLTVT.